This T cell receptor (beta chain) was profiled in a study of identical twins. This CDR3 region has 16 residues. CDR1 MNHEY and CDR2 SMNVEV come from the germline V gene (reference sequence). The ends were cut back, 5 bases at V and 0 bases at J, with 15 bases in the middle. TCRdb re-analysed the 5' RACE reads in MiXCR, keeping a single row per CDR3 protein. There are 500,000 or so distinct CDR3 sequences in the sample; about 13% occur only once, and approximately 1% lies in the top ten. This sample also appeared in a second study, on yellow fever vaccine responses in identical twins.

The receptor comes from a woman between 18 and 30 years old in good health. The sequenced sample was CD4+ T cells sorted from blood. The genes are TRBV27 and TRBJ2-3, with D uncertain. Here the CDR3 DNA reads TGTGCCAGCAGTCTAACCCGCTCCTATAGCACAGATACGCAGTATTTT. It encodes CASSLTRSYSTDTQYF.